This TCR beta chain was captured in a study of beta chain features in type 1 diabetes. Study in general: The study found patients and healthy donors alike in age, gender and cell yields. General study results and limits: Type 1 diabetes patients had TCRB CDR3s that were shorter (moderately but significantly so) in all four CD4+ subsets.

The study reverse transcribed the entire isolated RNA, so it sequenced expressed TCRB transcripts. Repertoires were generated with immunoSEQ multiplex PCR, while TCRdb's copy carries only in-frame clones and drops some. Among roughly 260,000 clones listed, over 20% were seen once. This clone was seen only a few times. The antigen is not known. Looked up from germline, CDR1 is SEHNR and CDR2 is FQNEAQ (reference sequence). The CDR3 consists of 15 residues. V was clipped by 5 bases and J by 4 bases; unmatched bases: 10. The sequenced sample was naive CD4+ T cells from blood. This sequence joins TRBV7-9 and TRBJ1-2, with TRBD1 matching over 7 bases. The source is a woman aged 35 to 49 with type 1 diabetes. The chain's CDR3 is CASSQDRAGGYGYTF. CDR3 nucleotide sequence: TGTGCCAGCAGCCAAGACAGGGCCGGGGGCTATGGCTACACCTTC.